Listed here are 23 T cell receptor beta chains from one sample, sequenced in a study of CD8 T cells in Susac syndrome (dated by TCRdb to 2018 to 2020). Library method: the immunoSEQ multiplex PCR assay. RNA was extracted with the RNeasy kit and roughly 0.5 to 1 ug was reverse transcribed using random hexamers. TCRdb applied fastp at Q25 and MiXCR to the public reads, then kept only in-frame beta chains. A single entry per CDR3 protein holds the most common genes and DNA from its merged rows. The sample yields about 160,000 distinct CDR3 sequences; around 95% were counted once. The top ten constitute approximately 0.14% of the sample. Sequencing used CD4+ T cells from PBMCs. The receptors stem from a human donor in good health.

The chain recombines TRBV4-1 with TRBJ1-5, with D perhaps matching TRBD1 (6 bases). V lost 0 bases, J lost 6 bases, and 15 bases lay in between. CDR3 length: 16 amino acids. Germline values: CDR1 MGHRA, CDR2 YSYEKL. CDR3 DNA: TGCGCCAGCAGCCAAGATGGGGGCTTGGGAAGTCAGCCCCAGCATTTT. Translated, it gives CASSQDGGLGSQPQHF.

This rearrangement joins TRBV2 to TRBJ2-3, with TRBD2 identical over 9 bases. CDR1 and CDR2 from the germline V gene are SNHLY and FYNNEI. The trim removed 6 bases at V and 0 bases at J, leaving 7 bases unmatched. The CDR3 has 16 residues. The CDR3 is CASSSRGGASTDTQYF. In nucleotides, the CDR3 is TGTGCCAGCAGCTCCCGCGGGGGGGCTAGCACAGATACGCAGTATTTT.

V is TRBV15 and J is TRBJ1-4; D may be TRBD1 (5 bases). Trimming removed 1 base from V and 8 bases from J, with 8 bases in between. This CDR3 contains 13 residues. Germline V CDR1 and CDR2: LNHNV, YYDKDF (reference sequence). CDR3 residues: CATSRGGSEKLFF. The CDR3 DNA sequence: TGTGCCACCAGCAGAGGGGGGAGCGAAAAACTGTTTTTT.

The chain has TRBV2 and TRBJ1-5, with 9 bases matching TRBD1. V lost 4 bases, J lost 5 bases, and 3 bases stayed unmatched. The CDR3 loop spans 14 amino acids. Germline V gene lookup returns CDR1 SNHLY and CDR2 FYNNEI. The CDR3 sequence is CASSGTGEHQPQHF. The CDR3 region has the DNA TGTGCCAGCAGTGGGACAGGGGAGCATCAGCCCCAGCATTTT.

The V and J genes are TRBV3-1 and TRBJ1-6; D unclear. V was clipped by 4 bases and J by 5 bases, with 15 bases between them. The CDR3 spans 16 residues. CDR1 LGHDT and CDR2 YNNKEL come from the germline V gene (reference sequence). The chain's CDR3 is CASSPTWATDNSPLHF. CDR3 coding DNA: TGTGCCAGCAGCCCCACCTGGGCTACGGATAATTCACCCCTCCACTTT.

The chain uses TRBV7-6 and TRBJ2-7; D is uncertain. Germline lookup yields CDR1 SGHVS and CDR2 FNYEAQ. V was shortened by 2 bases and J by 5 bases, with 13 bases between the two germline ends. The length of the CDR3 is 14 residues. The CDR3 region is CASSLSPNTHEQYF. The CDR3 DNA sequence: TGTGCCAGCAGCTTAAGTCCCAATACCCACGAGCAGTACTTC.

The chain couples TRBV7-2 to TRBJ1-6; D uncertain. Germline V lookup: CDR1 SGHTA, CDR2 FQGNSA. Trimming left V 5 bases short and J 7 bases short, with 9 bases between. The CDR3 consists of 13 residues. The CDR3: CASSQRGNSPLHF. DNA for the CDR3: TGTGCCAGCAGCCAACGCGGGAATTCACCCCTCCACTTT.

The V gene is TRBV2, the J gene TRBJ1-4, with D tentatively TRBD1 (5 bases). There are 14 residues in the CDR3. Trimming removed 10 bases at V and 4 bases at J, with 16 bases between. Germline CDR1 is SNHLY and CDR2 is FYNNEI. The CDR3 DNA follows: TGTGCCACCACACCGGGACGGAGTAATGAAAAACTGTTTTTT. Its translation: CATTPGRSNEKLFF.

The CDR3 sequence: CASSLRGAANEKLFF. For the CDR3, the DNA is TGTGCCAGCAGCCTGAGGGGGGCGGCTAATGAAAAACTGTTTTTT. This chain joins TRBV2 and TRBJ1-4; possible D gene TRBD1, 6 bases. From germline, CDR1 is SNHLY and CDR2 FYNNEI. The V end lost 6 bases, the J end lost 3 bases, and 14 bases lay between the germline ends. The CDR3 length is 15 residues.

The chain joins TRBV2 to TRBJ2-1; D call uncertain. Germline-derived CDR1 and CDR2 are SNHLY and FYNNEI. The V gene lost 5 bases and the J gene lost 8 bases, with 10 bases spanning the gap. The CDR3 is made up of 12 amino acids. The DNA for the CDR3 is TGTGCCAGCAGTTTTGTATTTGATGAGCAGTTCTTC. Translation gives CASSFVFDEQFF.

This clonotype has only one observation. V usage is TRBV6-4 and J usage is TRBJ2-5, with D possibly being TRBD1 or TRBD2 (6 bases each). The ends were cut back, 5 bases at V and 3 bases at J, with 13 bases in the middle. The CDR3 totals 14 residues. The germline V gene encodes CDR1 MRHNA and CDR2 SNTAGT. The CDR3 region has the DNA TGTGCCAGCAGTCCCGCCGGGGGCGAAGAGACCCAGTACTTC. It is translated as CASSPAGGEETQYF.

The chain links TRBV9 to TRBJ2-5, with 9 bases lining up with TRBD2. The CDR3 is 15 residues long. V gave up 5 bases and J gave up 4 bases; unmatched junction bases: 9. Germline V gene sequence: CDR1 SGDLS, CDR2 YYNGEE. The CDR3 DNA is TGTGCCAGCAGGGCTAGCGGGGTACAGACAGAGACCCAGTACTTC. Translation gives CASRASGVQTETQYF. The entire variable domain, with the rest obtained from reference TRBV9 and TRBJ2-5, is as follows: DSGVTQTPKHLITATGQRVTLRCSPRSGDLSVYWYQQSLDQGLQFLIQYYNGEERAKGNILERFSAQQFPDLHSELNLSSLELGDSALYFCASRASGVQTETQYFGPGTRLLVL.

This clonotype was recorded a few times. The V gene is TRBV18, the J gene TRBJ1-1; D may be TRBD1 (5 bases). This CDR3 comprises 14 residues. Germline CDR1 reads KGHSH; CDR2 reads LQKENI. Between the trimmed V and J ends, which lost 5 bases and 1 base, there was a span of 11 bases. As DNA, the CDR3 is TGTGCCAGCTCATCCGGACACCCGAACACTGAAGCTTTCTTT. Translated, it gives CASSSGHPNTEAFF. Using reference TRBV18 and TRBJ1-1 for the parts outside the CDR3, the full variable domain is NAGVMQNPRHLVRRRGQEARLRCSPMKGHSHVYWYRQLPEEGLKFMVYLQKENIIDESGMPKERFSAEFPKEGPSILRIQQVVRGDSAAYFCASSSGHPNTEAFFGQGTRLTVV.

The chain links TRBV6-1 to TRBJ1-1, with TRBD1 matching over 7 bases. Germline-derived CDR1 and CDR2 are MNHNS and SASEGT. This CDR3 region has 19 residues. V lost 5 bases, J lost 4 bases, and 22 bases stayed unmatched. The CDR3 reads CASSPRDRIQSMGVTEAFF. The CDR3 DNA reads TGTGCCAGCAGTCCCCGGGACAGAATCCAGTCAATGGGGGTCACTGAAGCTTTCTTT.

Here the CDR3 DNA reads TGTGCCAGCAGTTTTGGGAGCGGGACTAGCGGGGGCGGGGAGACCCAGTACTTC. As protein: CASSFGSGTSGGGETQYF. V gene TRBV12-3 or TRBV12-4 combines with J gene TRBJ2-5; 14 positions agree with TRBD2. There are 18 residues in the CDR3. Losses at the gene ends were 3 bases for V and 5 bases for J; bases not matched to a gene: 11.

The chain couples TRBV9 to TRBJ1-2; D not resolved. The CDR3 runs 14 residues. The germline gives CDR1 SGDLS, CDR2 YYNGEE. V gave up 0 bases and J gave up 4 bases, with 10 bases separating them. The CDR3 spells CASSVDAGLYGYTF. The CDR3 DNA reads TGTGCCAGCAGCGTAGATGCAGGACTCTATGGCTACACCTTC.

This chain joins TRBV2 and TRBJ1-2; TRBD1 aligns across 7 bases. The CDR3 spans 12 residues. Germline V lookup: CDR1 SNHLY, CDR2 FYNNEI. The ends lost 6 bases at V and 6 bases at J; junction bases unmatched: 4. The CDR3 sequence is CASRTGYDGYTF. The CDR3 nucleotides are TGTGCCAGCAGGACAGGGTATGATGGCTACACCTTC.

The chain carries TRBV5-1 and TRBJ2-3; TRBD2 matches at 12 bases. Losses at the gene ends were 4 bases for V and 2 bases for J; bases not matched to a gene: 5. Germline CDR1 is SGHRS and CDR2 is YFSETQ. This CDR3 spans 16 amino acids. The CDR3 DNA is TGCGCCAGCAGCGCTAGCGGGGGGGTGATCACAGATACGCAGTATTTT. Translated, it gives CASSASGGVITDTQYF.

The V gene is TRBV20-1, the J gene TRBJ1-5; 7 bases are shared with TRBD1. V dropped 2 bases and J dropped 0; count of bases not matched to a gene: 4. This CDR3 is built from 15 residues. Germline V gene data show CDR1 as DFQATT and CDR2 as SNEGSKA (reference sequence). The CDR3 DNA sequence: TGCAGTGCTAGACCAGACAGGGTTAGCAATCAGCCCCAGCATTTT. Its translation: CSARPDRVSNQPQHF.

This chain uses TRBV6-2 or TRBV6-3 with TRBJ2-5; the match to TRBD2 covers 7 bases. The CDR3 length is 15 residues. The V gene's germline CDR1 is MNHEY and CDR2 SVGEGT. Unmatched junction bases numbered 12, after V lost 6 bases and J lost 5 bases. Here the CDR3 DNA reads TGTGCCAGCAGCGACGCCGCGGCGGGGGACGAGACCCAGTACTTC. As protein: CASSDAAAGDETQYF.

The chain combines TRBV6-5 with TRBJ1-6; TRBD1 aligns across 8 bases. The CDR3 sequence is 15 residues long. Germline trimming cut 2 bases from V and 7 bases from J; bases unmatched to any gene: 4. CDR1 and CDR2 (germline): MNHEY, SVGAGI. The CDR3 region has the DNA TGTGCCAGCAGTTACGGGGACAGGAGAAATTCACCCCTCCACTTT. Translated, it gives CASSYGDRRNSPLHF.

This sequence joins TRBV20-1 and TRBJ2-3; 10 bases are a match to TRBD2. V shed 2 bases, J shed 4 bases, and the junction held 6 bases outside the gene matches. The CDR3 extends over 15 amino acids. Germline V gene lookup returns CDR1 DFQATT and CDR2 SNEGSKA (reference sequence). The CDR3 region has the DNA TGCAGTGCTAGAAGGGTAGCGGGGGGCCCAGATACGCAGTATTTT. Amino acids: CSARRVAGGPDTQYF.

A few counts support this clonotype. V is TRBV5-4 and J is TRBJ2-1; D uncertain. The CDR3 has 12 amino acids. The V and J ends lost 1 base and 12 bases respectively, with 11 bases between them. Germline V gene lookup returns CDR1 SGHNT and CDR2 YYREEE (reference sequence). This CDR3 is CASSLSGSRQFF. The CDR3 region has the DNA TGTGCCAGCAGCTTGTCGGGTTCTCGGCAGTTCTTC.